One sample yielded the 13 T cell receptor beta chains listed below, sequenced in a study of T cell repertoires in cytomegalovirus infection. From the reads, TCRdb called clonotypes with MiXCR, one entry per CDR3 protein. The sample has 650,000 to 900,000 distinct CDR3 sequences, 30% to 35% seen once. These receptors are not linked to any known antigen. Specimen: cultured CD8+ T cells from PBMCs, collected from culture after CMV antigen stimulation. The origin of the receptors is a human donor in good health (CMV status not recorded). Some clones in this sample may be carry-over from other donors' samples.

The sample holds a few counts of this clonotype. The rearrangement joins TRBV27 to TRBJ1-5; TRBD1 aligns across 8 bases. This CDR3 comprises 15 residues. Germline CDR1 and CDR2: MNHEY and SMNVEV (reference sequence). V trimming: 6 bases; J trimming: 5 bases; junction bases outside the gene matches: 9. The CDR3 sequence: CASRGTGGWDQPQHF. The CDR3, as DNA: TGTGCCAGCAGGGGCACAGGGGGTTGGGATCAGCCCCAGCATTTT.

The chain is built from TRBV12-3 or TRBV12-4 and TRBJ1-1; D is possibly TRBD1 (5 bases). This CDR3 comprises 14 residues. The germline V and J ends were trimmed by 7 bases and 0 bases, with 12 bases remaining between them. CDR3 DNA sequence: TGTGCCAGCACTCCGTGGGGGATGAACACTGAAGCTTTCTTT. Amino acid sequence: CASTPWGMNTEAFF.

This chain uses TRBV5-6 with TRBJ2-1; tentatively, D is TRBD1 or TRBD2 (6 bases each). Germline values: CDR1 SGHDT, CDR2 YYEEEE. The CDR3 runs 16 residues. Deletions cut 1 base from V and 1 base from J, with 12 bases between. For the CDR3, the DNA is TGTGCCAGCAGCTTGAAAGGGGGGCGATCCTACAATGAGCAGTTCTTC. It specifies CASSLKGGRSYNEQFF.

This clonotype turned up a few times. J is TRBJ2-7 and V is TRBV27, with 9 bases that match TRBD1. J lost 6 bases, V lost 6 bases, and 21 bases had no gene match. Per germline, CDR1 MNHEY and CDR2 SMNVEV (reference sequence). The CDR3 runs to 18 residues. CDR3 region: CASSTRTGAYSPSGEQYF. In DNA form, the CDR3 reads TGTGCCAGCAGCACTAGGACAGGGGCTTACTCTCCTTCGGGCGAGCAGTACTTC.

The chain is built from TRBV14 and TRBJ2-2; D is unresolved. CDR1 SGHDN and CDR2 FVKESK come from the germline V gene. This CDR3 contains 16 residues. V was trimmed by 4 bases and J by 3 bases, leaving 15 bases between them. The CDR3 coding sequence is TGTGCCAGCAGCCCTGTGGGGAAACGGTACACCGGGGAGCTGTTTTTT. This translates into CASSPVGKRYTGELFF.

V is TRBV7-9 and J is TRBJ2-7; 8 bases map to TRBD2. Losses at the gene ends were 3 bases for V and 7 bases for J; bases not matched to a gene: 8. The CDR3 has 14 amino acids. Germline assignment: CDR1 SEHNR and CDR2 FQNEAQ (reference sequence). Here the CDR3 DNA reads TGTGCCAGCAGCTTCCCAGCGGGGGTAGAAGAGCAGTACTTC. Translated: CASSFPAGVEEQYF.

This sequence joins TRBV24-1 and TRBJ2-1, with D unclear. The CDR3 length is 13 residues. V was pared by 3 bases and J by 0 bases, with 2 bases between. From germline, CDR1 is KGHDR and CDR2 SFDVKD. CDR3 protein: CATSDRSYNEQFF. The DNA of the CDR3 is TGTGCCACCAGTGATCGCTCCTACAATGAGCAGTTCTTC.

The chain has TRBV12-3 or TRBV12-4 and TRBJ2-2, with a possible D match to TRBD1 (6 bases). This CDR3 contains 16 residues. The germline V and J ends were trimmed by 3 bases and 0 bases, with 11 bases remaining between them. The DNA for the CDR3 is TGTGCCAGCAGTTTCGGAACAGGGACGAACACCGGGGAGCTGTTTTTT. This encodes CASSFGTGTNTGELFF.

CDR3 amino acids: CASSQGLGVGPLYEQYF. CDR3 DNA: TGTGCCAGCAGCCAAGGTCTGGGCGTGGGGCCGCTGTACGAGCAGTACTTC. The V gene is TRBV14, the J gene TRBJ2-7, with a weak D call TRBD1 (5 bases). Germline V CDR1 and CDR2: SGHDN, FVKESK. V dropped 1 base and J dropped 4 bases, with 20 bases sitting between them. This CDR3 is built from 17 residues.

Concerning this clonotype: The junction does not match germline at one end; this may be a read error. V is TRBV7-2 and J is TRBJ1-1; D gene ambiguous. The V gene's germline CDR1 is SGHTA and CDR2 FQGNSA. The CDR3 runs to 12 residues. CDR3 in DNA: TGTGCCTGCAGCTTTGATGCCACTGAAGCTTTCTTT. This sequence encodes CACSFDATEAFF.

This clonotype was picked up a small number of times. The rearrangement uses TRBV4-3 and TRBJ2-1, with D perhaps matching TRBD2 (5 bases). This CDR3 has 15 residues. The V gene lost 0 bases and the J gene lost 3 bases, with 9 bases spanning the gap. The V gene's germline CDR1 is LGHNA and CDR2 YSLEER. CDR3 nucleotide sequence: TGCGCCAGCAGCCAAGAAGGCGGGCTCTACAATGAGCAGTTCTTC. As protein: CASSQEGGLYNEQFF.

V usage is TRBV7-9 and J usage is TRBJ1-4; D unresolved. The CDR3 spans 12 residues. The V end was cut by 6 bases, the J end by 5 bases, with 7 bases between. Germline lookup yields CDR1 SEHNR and CDR2 FQNEAQ (reference sequence). In DNA, the CDR3 is TGTGCCAGCAGATCGGGGAATGAAAAACTGTTTTTT. Translating gives CASRSGNEKLFF.

There are a few counts of this clonotype. The chain uses TRBV4-2 and TRBJ1-2; D remains unclear. V was clipped by 0 bases and J by 8 bases, with 19 bases between them. Germline lookup yields CDR1 LGHNA and CDR2 YNFKEQ. This CDR3 is built from 16 residues. CDR3 loop: CASSQDSGVGEQGYTF. In DNA, the CDR3 is TGTGCCAGCAGCCAAGACAGTGGAGTGGGAGAACAGGGCTACACCTTC.